The 22 T cell receptor beta chains listed next were all sequenced from one sample in a study of T-cell memory formation after mild COVID-19 (dated by TCRdb to the early 2020s). Libraries were built with 5' RACE. These reads were obtained on an Illumina NovaSeq 6000. TCRdb handled the public reads itself, with Q25 trimming in fastp and clone calling in MiXCR, and kept productive beta chains. When rows share a CDR3 protein, they turn into one entry using the most common DNA and genes. For this sample there are about 110,000 distinct CDR3 sequences; around 17% appear just once. Together, the top ten hold approximately 5.1% of the sample. The source material was PBMCs or a T cell subset sorted from them (not recorded which). The source of these receptors is a man aged 18 to 29 who had mild COVID-19 (a few samples of this study predate the infection). The sample titles of this study are shuffled in the database, so cell type and time point are left out; the donor was told from shared clones.

This clonotype was seen ten or more times. This chain connects TRBV6-5 to TRBJ2-7; 12 bases map to TRBD2. Germline values: CDR1 MNHEY, CDR2 SVGAGI. The V gene end was trimmed by 6 bases and the J gene end by 0 bases; junction bases not matched to a gene: 6. The CDR3 spans 16 residues. CDR3 coding DNA: TGTGCCAGCAGCCAAACTAGCGGGGGGCTCTCCTACGAGCAGTACTTC. This sequence encodes CASSQTSGGLSYEQYF.

A few counts support this clonotype. The rearrangement uses TRBV5-1 and TRBJ1-1; D perhaps matches TRBD1 (6 bases). The germline V gene has CDR1 SGHRS and CDR2 YFSETQ. Trimming took 1 base from V and 5 from J, leaving 15 bases between them. This CDR3 has 15 residues. The CDR3 here is CASSLNGGSETEAFF. In DNA form, the CDR3 reads TGCGCCAGCAGCTTGAATGGGGGCTCAGAAACTGAAGCTTTCTTT.

This clonotype has ten or more counts. The chain links TRBV7-2 to TRBJ2-5; no reliable D call. Deletions cut 1 base from V and 1 base from J, with 7 bases between. CDR3 length equals 14 residues. Per the germline V gene, CDR1 is SGHTA and CDR2 is FQGNSA. The CDR3 spells CASSLGRAQETQYF. As DNA, the CDR3 is TGTGCCAGCAGCTTAGGCCGGGCCCAAGAGACCCAGTACTTC.

This clonotype occurred a few times. This chain uses TRBV5-1 with TRBJ2-2; D is ambiguous. V lost 5 bases and J 6 bases, leaving 8 bases between the germline ends. CDR1 and CDR2 (germline): SGHRS, YFSETQ. The CDR3 consists of 12 residues. CDR3 DNA sequence: TGCGCCAGCAGGATCCGGGCCGGGGAGCTGTTTTTT. It codes for CASRIRAGELFF.

This clonotype was detected a few times. This chain links TRBV3-1 with TRBJ2-3; 8 bases are shared with TRBD2. The CDR3 sequence is 14 residues long. CDR1 is LGHDT and CDR2 is YNNKEL in the germline V gene (reference sequence). The ends lost 8 bases at V and 6 bases at J; junction bases unmatched: 10. This CDR3 is CASASGGPEDTQYF. Written as DNA, the CDR3 is TGTGCCAGCGCCTCGGGGGGGCCCGAGGATACGCAGTATTTT.

In its sample, this clonotype was seen a few times. This sequence joins TRBV20-1 and TRBJ2-7; 7 positions match TRBD1. This CDR3 is built from 13 residues. Unmatched junction bases numbered 7, after V lost 5 bases and J lost 3 bases. In germline, CDR1 is DFQATT, CDR2 SNEGSKA (reference sequence). CDR3 nucleotide sequence: TGCAGTGCTTCCCATCCAGGGGGCTACGAGCAGTACGTC. Translated, it gives CSASHPGGYEQYV.

The chain uses TRBV5-1 and TRBJ2-1; D unclear. This CDR3 spans 16 amino acids. With 0 bases removed from V and 3 bases from J, the gap between germline ends came to 13 bases. CDR1 is SGHRS and CDR2 is YFSETQ in the germline V gene. The CDR3 sequence: CASSLAPSTVYNEQFF. CDR3 DNA sequence: TGCGCCAGCAGCTTGGCCCCGTCCACCGTCTACAATGAGCAGTTCTTC. Drawing the rest from reference TRBV5-1 and TRBJ2-1, the complete variable domain is KAGVTQTPRYLIKTRGQQVTLSCSPISGHRSVSWYQQTPGQGLQFLFEYFSETQRNKGNFPGRFSGRQFSNSRSEMNVSTLELGDSALYLCASSLAPSTVYNEQFFGPGTRLTVL.

V usage is TRBV5-1 and J usage is TRBJ1-3, with TRBD1 identical over 7 bases. The CDR3 has 15 residues. The junction had 5 bases not matched to a gene; V was cut back by 2 bases and J by 3 bases. Germline V gene data show CDR1 as SGHRS and CDR2 as YFSETQ. CDR3 protein: CASSLGGGGGNTIYF. CDR3 DNA: TGCGCCAGCAGCTTAGGGGGCGGCGGTGGAAACACCATATATTTT.

This rearrangement joins TRBV7-2 to TRBJ2-2; D gene ambiguous. V was clipped by 0 bases and J by 8 bases, with 7 bases between them. The CDR3 sequence is 13 residues long. Per germline, CDR1 SGHTA and CDR2 FQGNSA. The CDR3 nucleotides read TGTGCCAGCAGCTTAGCCCGTCAGGGGGAGCTGTTTTTT. This gives the protein CASSLARQGELFF.

The sample holds a few counts of this clonotype. The chain combines TRBV12-3 or TRBV12-4 with TRBJ1-4; D is undetermined. The CDR3 totals 12 residues. The V and J ends lost 4 bases and 3 bases respectively, with 3 bases between them. CDR3 loop: CASSWANEKLFF. The CDR3 DNA reads TGTGCCAGCAGTTGGGCTAATGAAAAACTGTTTTTT.

As to this clonotype: A read error may account for a junction end that differs from germline. V and J are TRBV7-3 and TRBJ1-1; TRBD1 aligns across 9 bases. The germline gives CDR1 SGHTA, CDR2 FQGTGA. CDR3 length: 15 amino acids. The CDR3 DNA sequence: TGTGCCAGCAGCTCATCCGGGACAGGGAACACTGAAGTTTTCTTT. This encodes CASSSSGTGNTEVFF.

The chain combines TRBV11-2 with TRBJ2-7, with 7 bases matching TRBD1. The CDR3 runs 13 residues. CDR1 and CDR2 from the germline V gene are SGHAT and FQNNGV. Trimming at V came to 7 bases and at J to 4 bases, leaving 7 bases not matched to a gene. The CDR3 region is CASNQGGGYEQYV. Written as DNA, the CDR3 is TGTGCCAGCAACCAAGGGGGCGGTTACGAGCAGTACGTC.

This clonotype was counted between two and nine times. The chain has TRBV12-3 or TRBV12-4 and TRBJ2-3; TRBD2 matches 11 bases. The CDR3 extends over 15 amino acids. The J segment lost 4 bases and the V segment lost 6 bases, leaving 6 bases of the junction unmatched. For the CDR3, the DNA is TGTGCCAGCAGCTTTAGCGGGGGGGCTTCAGATACGCAGTATTTT. It yields the protein CASSFSGGASDTQYF.

This clonotype was found a few times. This rearrangement joins TRBV11-2 to TRBJ1-5; D is perhaps TRBD1 (6 bases). The CDR3 consists of 14 residues. The germline V gene encodes CDR1 SGHAT and CDR2 FQNNGV. V lost 3 bases, J lost 6 bases, and 12 bases lay in between. CDR3 DNA: TGTGCCAGCAGCTTGAGGGGGTCTACTCAGCCCCAGCATTTT. Amino acid sequence: CASSLRGSTQPQHF.

This clonotype has more than one count but fewer than ten. The rearrangement uses TRBV5-1 and TRBJ1-1; D gene uncertain. CDR1 and CDR2 from the germline V gene are SGHRS and YFSETQ. The CDR3 sequence is 14 residues long. V was clipped by 4 bases and J by 2 bases, with 12 bases between them. Here the CDR3 reads CASSPISANTEAFF. CDR3 bases: TGCGCCAGCAGCCCCATCTCGGCCAACACTGAAGCTTTCTTT. Full variable domain (outside the CDR3, taken from reference TRBV5-1 and TRBJ1-1): KAGVTQTPRYLIKTRGQQVTLSCSPISGHRSVSWYQQTPGQGLQFLFEYFSETQRNKGNFPGRFSGRQFSNSRSEMNVSTLELGDSALYLCASSPISANTEAFFGQGTRLTVV.

V is TRBV30 and J is TRBJ1-2; D not certain. Trimming took 6 bases from V and 1 from J, leaving 12 bases between them. Germline lookup yields CDR1 GTSNPN and CDR2 SVGIG (reference sequence). There are 13 residues in the CDR3. The CDR3 here is CACFSQLNYGYTF. In nucleotides, the CDR3 is TGTGCCTGTTTCTCGCAGCTTAACTATGGCTACACCTTC.

The chain combines TRBV12-3 or TRBV12-4 with TRBJ2-7; 9 bases are a match to TRBD1. The V and J ends lost 5 bases and 3 bases, in that order; junction bases with no gene match: 2. The CDR3 is made up of 13 amino acids. The CDR3 loop is CASSKGQGYEQYF. The DNA for the CDR3 is TGTGCCAGCAGTAAGGGACAGGGCTACGAGCAGTACTTC.

V and J are TRBV3-1 and TRBJ2-3; D is unresolved. The CDR3 totals 14 residues. Trimming stripped 2 bases from V and 4 bases from J, with 10 bases between. The germline V gene has CDR1 LGHDT and CDR2 YNNKEL (reference sequence). CDR3 amino acids: CASSQTNTADTQYF. CDR3 DNA sequence: TGTGCCAGCAGCCAAACTAACACAGCAGATACGCAGTATTTT.

V is TRBV19 and J is TRBJ2-6; D is undetermined. V lost 4 bases, J lost 0 bases, and 10 bases lay in between. CDR3 size: 16 residues. The germline gives CDR1 LNHDA, CDR2 SQIVND (reference sequence). CDR3 loop: CASSKTASSGANVLTF. The CDR3 nucleotides read TGTGCCAGTAGTAAAACAGCCAGCTCTGGGGCCAACGTCCTGACTTTC.

This chain connects TRBV4-3 to TRBJ2-3; possibly TRBD1 or TRBD2 for D (7 bases each). V was shortened by 1 base and J by 8 bases, with 16 bases between the two germline ends. The CDR3 has 15 amino acids. Germline V gene sequence: CDR1 LGHNA, CDR2 YSLEER. The CDR3, as DNA: TGCGCCAGCAGCCAAGGGGGAGGGGGCGACGGTACGCAGTATTTT. Protein product: CASSQGGGGDGTQYF.

The V call is TRBV7-2, the J call TRBJ2-1; 13 nucleotides match TRBD2. The germline CDR1 and CDR2 sequences are SGHTA and FQGNSA. The CDR3 has 16 residues. The J segment lost 1 base and the V segment lost 6 bases, leaving 3 bases of the junction unmatched. The CDR3 DNA follows: TGTGCCAGCAGGACTAGCGGGGGGAATTCCTACAATGAGCAGTTCTTC. This encodes CASRTSGGNSYNEQFF.

The chain employs TRBV7-2 and TRBJ2-1; no firm D call. Germline values: CDR1 SGHTA, CDR2 FQGNSA. CDR3 length equals 14 residues. Trimming removed 1 base from V and 10 bases from J, with 14 bases in between. CDR3 loop: CASSLERGNVEQFF. CDR3 bases: TGTGCCAGCAGCTTAGAACGTGGAAATGTAGAGCAGTTCTTC.